A selection of T cell receptor beta chains follows, all from one sample in a study. TCRdb independently ran MiXCR on the 5' RACE reads; one entry per CDR3 protein. The sample records 11,000 or so distinct CDR3 sequences, 27% being singletons. The sequencing input was Tregs sorted from a lymph node. The receptors come from a female donor with breast cancer. The conserved cysteine and the conserved F or W are not part of the CDR3 here. The D gene is left open where the match is weak. A row's size may be missing; if present it is once, few, many or a size class.

CDR3 protein: ASSLFGGNEQF
V gene: TRBV7-3
clone size: medium-sized
D gene: .

CDR3 protein: ASSLAMGQYNEQF
V gene: TRBV5-1
clone size: medium-sized
D gene: TRBD1

CDR3 protein: ASSQAAGGYEQY
V gene: TRBV4-2
clone size: many
D gene: TRBD2

CDR3 protein: ASSEDRGSGANVLT
V gene: TRBV10-1
clone size: medium-sized
D gene: .

CDR3 protein: ASSLQGSGQPQH
V gene: TRBV6-1
clone size: .
D gene: .

CDR3 protein: ASSPGTKGVPRGNNEQF
V gene: TRBV11-3
clone size: many
D gene: .

CDR3 protein: ASSIGGSDYNEQF
V gene: TRBV19
clone size: .
D gene: .

CDR3 protein: ASSLVGRYNEQF
V gene: TRBV5-1
clone size: medium-sized
D gene: .

CDR3 protein: ASSQGGLAARDEQY
V gene: TRBV4-2
clone size: many
D gene: TRBD2

CDR3 protein: SAGVDRVNQPQH
V gene: TRBV20-1
clone size: medium-sized
D gene: TRBD1

CDR3 protein: ASFRRPMRETQYSNQPQH
V gene: TRBV21-1
clone size: many
D gene: .

CDR3 protein: AICNAGSYSEQF
V gene: TRBV10-3
clone size: .
D gene: .

CDR3 protein: ASNPGGSSYEQY
V gene: TRBV9
clone size: many
D gene: TRBD2

CDR3 protein: ASSPSGRLNTEAS
V gene: TRBV9
clone size: few
D gene: .

CDR3 protein: ASSEWSNAF
V gene: TRBV6-1
clone size: many
D gene: .

CDR3 protein: ASSLGAGVGEQY
V gene: TRBV11-2
clone size: many
D gene: TRBD2

CDR3 protein: ASSEARKATNEKLF
V gene: TRBV6-1
clone size: .
D gene: .

CDR3 protein: ASGFPDLSLYGYT
V gene: TRBV6-6
clone size: .
D gene: .